The clone carrying this TCR beta chain was seen just once. The entry originates in a study of T cells in tuberculosis. Cells were sorted from thawed PBMC rested overnight and stained with GMM-loaded CD1B tetramer, viability dye and anti-CD3. The CD1B tetramers carried C32 glucose monomycolate purified from Rhodococcus equi. Before cryopreservation, the sorted PBMC lost their CD14-expressing monocytes. Approximately 91,000 tetramer-negative cells were sorted from each donor. The CDR3 sequence is 16 residues long. Chain pairing is unknown; alpha and beta were sequenced separately. Assay: immunoSEQ multiplex PCR; the TCRdb copy retains only in-frame clones and omits some. The repertoire has some 60,000 clones, about 86% of them found once; the top ten carry roughly 13%.

This clonotype was sampled from an adult woman with latent tuberculosis. The sample was CD1b-GMM tetramer-negative cells sorted from PBMCs. The chain carries TRBV21-1 and TRBJ2-1; TRBD1 was called by the table and not checked on the DNA. TRBV21-1 is reported as a pseudogene. The CDR3: CASSRSKPQTGYEQFF. CDR3 sequence (DNA): TGTGCCAGCAGCCGCTCAAAACCGCAAACAGGGTATGAGCAGTTCTTC.